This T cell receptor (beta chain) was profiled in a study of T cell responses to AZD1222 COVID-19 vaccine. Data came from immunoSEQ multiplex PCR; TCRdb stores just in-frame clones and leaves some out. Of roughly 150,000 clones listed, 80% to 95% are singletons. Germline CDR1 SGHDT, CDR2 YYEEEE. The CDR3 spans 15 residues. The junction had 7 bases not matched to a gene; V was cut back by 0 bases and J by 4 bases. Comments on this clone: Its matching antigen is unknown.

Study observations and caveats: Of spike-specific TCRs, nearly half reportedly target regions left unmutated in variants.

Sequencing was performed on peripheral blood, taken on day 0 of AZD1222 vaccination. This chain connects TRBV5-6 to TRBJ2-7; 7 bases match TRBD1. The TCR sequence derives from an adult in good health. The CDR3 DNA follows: TGTGCCAGCAGCTTGGGTATTTCAGGGGGATACGAGCAGTACTTC. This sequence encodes CASSLGISGGYEQYF.